What follows are 26 T cell receptor beta chains derived from one specimen sequenced in a study of identical twins. TCRdb used MiXCR to reprocess the 5' RACE reads, holding one entry per CDR3 protein. Of some 1,600,000 distinct CDR3 sequences in the sample, around 33% were seen once. The specimen sequenced was cord blood. The receptors originated from a newborn girl in good health.

This clonotype has only a few counts. This chain joins TRBV27 and TRBJ2-1; TRBD1 or TRBD2 may be the D gene (5 bases each). The CDR3 length is 12 residues. The germline CDR1 and CDR2 sequences are MNHEY and SMNVEV (reference sequence). V shed 5 bases and J shed 11 bases, with 13 bases lying between them. The CDR3 is CASSLGPGQQFF. The CDR3 region has the DNA TGTGCCAGCAGTCTGGGCCCGGGACAGCAGTTCTTC.

This chain connects TRBV24-1 to TRBJ2-3; possible D gene TRBD1, 7 bases. This CDR3 has 18 amino acids. From germline, CDR1 is KGHDR and CDR2 SFDVKD. Deletions cut 0 bases from V and 3 bases from J, with 18 bases between. In DNA form, the CDR3 reads TGTGCCACCAGTGATTTGCACCGGGCAGGGGGAGGTACAGATACGCAGTATTTT. Translation gives CATSDLHRAGGGTDTQYF.

Regarding this clonotype: A much more abundant neighbour one base away suggests this may be a read error. The chain carries TRBV12-3 or TRBV12-4 and TRBJ2-5; TRBD1 agrees at 7 bases. V shed 9 bases and J 11 bases; nucleotides not matched to a gene: 24. The CDR3 loop spans 16 amino acids. The CDR3 nucleotides are TGTGCCAGTCGACCTGGGGACAGACTTGGCTACAATGAGCAGTACTTC. This translates into CASRPGDRLGYNEQYF.

This chain joins TRBV11-2 and TRBJ2-5; D call uncertain. CDR1 is SGHAT, CDR2 FQNNGV, per germline. V dropped 5 bases and J dropped 2 bases, with 12 bases sitting between them. The CDR3 length is 14 residues. The CDR3 DNA sequence: TGTGCCAGCAGCCGTGTCGGCCTGCAAGAGACCCAGTACTTC. This translates into CASSRVGLQETQYF. The full variable domain, rest sourced from reference TRBV11-2 and TRBJ2-5, is EAGVAQSPRYKIIEKRQSVAFWCNPISGHATLYWYQQILGQGPKLLIQFQNNGVVDDSQLPKDRFSAERLKGVDSTLKIQPAKLEDSAVYLCASSRVGLQETQYFGPGTRLLVL.

The chain uses TRBV11-2 and TRBJ1-2; D call uncertain. Trimming took off 2 bases at V and 8 bases at J, with 18 bases between the two ends. Germline V lookup: CDR1 SGHAT, CDR2 FQNNGV. This CDR3 contains 15 residues. CDR3: CASSLIPTPMEGYTF. The CDR3 DNA is TGTGCCAGCAGCTTAATCCCCACCCCCATGGAAGGCTACACCTTC.

The chain recombines TRBV12-3 or TRBV12-4 with TRBJ1-5; 7 nucleotides line up with TRBD1. The CDR3 sequence is 14 residues long. V trimming: 6 bases; J trimming: 6 bases; junction bases outside the gene matches: 8. CDR3 loop: CASSLTGTAQPQHF. The CDR3 nucleotides read TGTGCCAGCAGCTTAACCGGGACAGCTCAGCCCCAGCATTTT.

This clonotype was recorded only once. The genes are TRBV10-3 and TRBJ1-1; no firm D call. Trimming took off 10 bases at V and 4 bases at J, with 13 bases between the two ends. The CDR3 has 12 amino acids. Germline V lookup: CDR1 ENHRY, CDR2 SYGVKD. CDR3 bases: TGTGCCACTGGCCCAGTAAGCACTGAAGCTTTCTTT. This encodes CATGPVSTEAFF.

Note on this clonotype: Its ends do not fully match the called genes, so a read error is possible. The chain is built from TRBV10-3 and TRBJ1-1, with D unresolved. CDR1 ENHRY and CDR2 SYGVKD come from the germline V gene. The CDR3 contains 15 residues. The CDR3 DNA reads TGTGCCACCAGTGAGTCCCTAACAGCTAGCTATGAAGCTTTCTTT. Amino acid sequence: CATSESLTASYEAFF.

Ten or more counts support this clonotype. CDR3 region: CASSDPHGGNTEAFF. DNA of the CDR3: TGTGCCAGCAGTGATCCGCACGGGGGGAACACTGAAGCTTTCTTT. V is TRBV6-1 and J is TRBJ1-1, with D maybe TRBD1 (5 bases). Trimming left V 3 bases short and J 1 base short, with 12 bases between. The CDR3 is 15 amino acids. Per germline, CDR1 MNHNS and CDR2 SASEGT.

This clonotype was counted only a few times. V and J are TRBV11-2 and TRBJ2-5; D call uncertain. In germline, CDR1 is SGHAT, CDR2 FQNNGV. The V gene lost 5 bases and the J gene lost 7 bases, with 20 bases spanning the gap. The CDR3 totals 15 residues. CDR3 bases: TGTGCCAGCAGCCTTCGATCGGACCCCGCCGGGACCCAGTACTTC. Amino acids: CASSLRSDPAGTQYF. The whole variable domain, remainder taken from reference TRBV11-2 and TRBJ2-5, is EAGVAQSPRYKIIEKRQSVAFWCNPISGHATLYWYQQILGQGPKLLIQFQNNGVVDDSQLPKDRFSAERLKGVDSTLKIQPAKLEDSAVYLCASSLRSDPAGTQYFGPGTRLLVL.

The chain couples TRBV2 to TRBJ2-2; D is unclear. V was cut by 6 bases and J by 6 bases, with 14 bases left in between. The CDR3 runs 14 residues. Germline V gene sequence: CDR1 SNHLY, CDR2 FYNNEI. The CDR3 nucleotides read TGTGCCAGCAGAGAAACTCCGGGCGCCGGGGAGCTGTTTTTT. As protein: CASRETPGAGELFF.

This clonotype was detected only a few times. This chain joins TRBV28 and TRBJ1-2, with TRBD1 identical over 7 bases. The V gene end was trimmed by 2 bases and the J gene end by 8 bases; junction bases not matched to a gene: 8. This CDR3 is 14 amino acids long. Per germline, CDR1 MDHEN and CDR2 SYDVKM. As DNA, the CDR3 is TGTGCCAGCAGTTTAGGGGAGGGGGCTAGAGGCTACACCTTC. This codes for CASSLGEGARGYTF.

This clonotype was seen a few times. The genes are TRBV10-3 and TRBJ2-5; D is undetermined. Germline V CDR1 and CDR2: ENHRY, SYGVKD. The CDR3 runs 12 residues. V was cut by 4 bases and J by 5 bases, with 8 bases left in between. Written as DNA, the CDR3 is TGTGCCATCAGTGGGCTAGAGGAGACCCAGTACTTC. This translates into CAISGLEETQYF.

The chain employs TRBV4-1 and TRBJ1-4; unclear D gene. The CDR3 is made up of 14 amino acids. Trimming removed 4 bases at V and 0 bases at J, with 6 bases between. In germline, CDR1 is MGHRA, CDR2 YSYEKL. This CDR3 reads CASSPKATNEKLFF. CDR3 bases: TGCGCCAGCAGCCCGAAAGCAACTAATGAAAAACTGTTTTTT.

There are a few counts of this clonotype. V and J are TRBV9 and TRBJ1-2; D is unresolved. The CDR3 consists of 17 residues. V lost 0 bases to trimming and J lost 3 bases, with 18 bases between them. CDR1 is SGDLS and CDR2 is YYNGEE in the germline V gene. In nucleotides, the CDR3 is TGTGCCAGCAGCGTAGGCCCCGAGGCTTGGTCGGACTATGGCTACACCTTC. Protein: CASSVGPEAWSDYGYTF. The full variable domain, completed using reference TRBV9 and TRBJ1-2, is DSGVTQTPKHLITATGQRVTLRCSPRSGDLSVYWYQQSLDQGLQFLIQYYNGEERAKGNILERFSAQQFPDLHSELNLSSLELGDSALYFCASSVGPEAWSDYGYTFGSGTRLTVV.

V gene TRBV12-3 or TRBV12-4 combines with J gene TRBJ2-7; 10 positions match TRBD1. V lost 4 bases to trimming and J lost 7 bases; unmatched junction nucleotides: 19. The CDR3 extends over 18 amino acids. The CDR3 is CASSSGTGEDARNLEQYF. The DNA of the CDR3 is TGTGCCAGCAGTTCCGGGACAGGGGAGGACGCGAGAAACCTAGAGCAGTACTTC.

This clonotype appeared a few times. For the CDR3, the DNA is TGTGCCAGCTCACCCTTGTGGGCGGGGGTGTCCTCCTACAATGAGCAGTTCTTC. Its translation is CASSPLWAGVSSYNEQFF. V is TRBV18 and J is TRBJ2-1; 7 nucleotides align to TRBD2. V shed 3 bases, J shed 0 bases, and the junction held 11 bases outside the gene matches. There are 18 residues in the CDR3. Per germline, CDR1 KGHSH and CDR2 LQKENI.

This clonotype was detected a few times. The V call is TRBV7-9, the J call TRBJ2-1; no reliable D call. The CDR3 totals 14 residues. CDR1 is SEHNR and CDR2 is FQNEAQ in the germline V gene (reference sequence). The V end lost 1 base, the J end lost 0 bases, and 4 bases lay between the germline ends. The CDR3 DNA follows: TGTGCCAGCAGCTTAGAACACTCCTACAATGAGCAGTTCTTC. The encoded protein is CASSLEHSYNEQFF.

This rearrangement joins TRBV12-3 or TRBV12-4 to TRBJ2-3; TRBD2 matches 12 bases. The CDR3 has 18 residues. With V trimmed by 3 bases and J by 5 bases, 12 bases remained unmatched. In DNA, the CDR3 is TGTGCCAGCAGTTTCCGACCCAGACTAGCGGGGGAGAGAGATACGCAGTATTTT. Its protein product is CASSFRPRLAGERDTQYF.

The gene calls are TRBV7-2 and TRBJ2-7; D tentatively reads TRBD1 or TRBD2 (6 bases each). Trimming removed 5 bases at V and 1 base at J, with 12 bases between. CDR3 length: 14 amino acids. Per germline, CDR1 SGHTA and CDR2 FQGNSA. The CDR3 bases are TGTGCCAGCAGCCCGGGGGCCTATTCCTACGAGCAGTACTTC. It codes for CASSPGAYSYEQYF.

The chain couples TRBV3-1 to TRBJ2-4; the match to TRBD2 covers 14 bases. The CDR3 extends over 19 amino acids. From germline, CDR1 is LGHDT and CDR2 YNNKEL (reference sequence). Trimming took 0 bases from V and 6 from J; bases not matched to a gene: 10. The CDR3 protein is CASSQDPTSGGARRNIQYF. The CDR3 DNA is TGTGCCAGCAGCCAAGACCCGACTAGCGGGGGGGCCCGGAGAAACATTCAGTACTTC.

The rearrangement uses TRBV5-1 and TRBJ2-7; no clear D. Germline V CDR1 and CDR2: SGHRS, YFSETQ. Deletions cut 0 bases from V and 7 bases from J, with 20 bases between. CDR3 size: 16 residues. CDR3 protein: CASSLGFQHSYNEQYF. The CDR3 bases are TGCGCCAGCAGCTTGGGTTTTCAGCACTCCTACAATGAGCAGTACTTC.

There are a few counts of this clonotype. V is TRBV20-1 and J is TRBJ1-2; 8 nucleotides line up with TRBD1. The CDR3 length is 12 residues. Germline CDR1 and CDR2: DFQATT and SNEGSKA (reference sequence). Here the CDR3 reads CLWAGGNYGYTF. The CDR3 region has the DNA TGCTTGTGGGCAGGGGGCAACTATGGCTACACCTTC.

This clonotype was found a few times. The chain combines TRBV6-1 with TRBJ1-4; TRBD1 matches at 7 bases. The CDR3 is 14 amino acids. The germline gives CDR1 MNHNS, CDR2 SASEGT. V was pared by 2 bases and J by 8 bases, with 5 bases of the junction left unmatched. The CDR3 nucleotides read TGTGCCAGCAGTGAAAGGGGGCGGAAGGAAAAACTGTTTTTT. Protein sequence: CASSERGRKEKLFF.

This clonotype was seen a few times. The V call is TRBV5-1, the J call TRBJ2-3, with D tentatively TRBD2 (5 bases). The V gene's germline CDR1 is SGHRS and CDR2 YFSETQ. The ends were cut back, 0 bases at V and 0 bases at J, with 14 bases in the middle. The CDR3 runs to 17 residues. CDR3 DNA: TGCGCCAGCAGCTTGGGACTTCGGGGAGCCAGCACAGATACGCAGTATTTT. It codes for CASSLGLRGASTDTQYF.

The J gene is TRBJ2-1, the V gene TRBV2; D is unresolved. The CDR3 is made up of 12 amino acids. Germline V CDR1 and CDR2: SNHLY, FYNNEI. Trimming removed 2 bases from V and 8 bases from J, with 7 bases in between. CDR3 DNA: TGTGCCAGCAGTGAAACGGGTGATGAGCAGTTCTTC. It specifies CASSETGDEQFF.